This TCR beta chain came from a study of vaccination and CD4 T cells after COVID-19. Study details: Post-COVID specimens were obtained a median 101 days after diagnosis (range 35 to 161). Cultures that served as controls received a CEFX pool, an HIV-1 Nef pool, or no peptide.

The Oncomine TCR Beta short-read assay was what sequenced the DNA obtained from cultured CD4+ T cells. In this case, cultured CD4+ T cells provided the extracted genomic DNA. TCRdb processed the PCR reads anew with MiXCR; each CDR3 protein has one entry. The sample records about 21,000 distinct CDR3 sequences, 30% to 45% being singletons. Treatment: approximately 9-day PBMC culture with coronavirus spike peptide pools or control peptides (ViraFEST assay). With peptide pools, ViraFEST first expanded antigen-specific T cells and afterwards sequenced their TCRs. Of note for this clonotype: Its target is not known.

The source was CD4+ T cells from blood, cultured in vitro, collected before SARS-CoV-2 vaccination. The sequence was collected from a human donor who had recovered from COVID-19.

Here the CDR3 reads CASSRQDRVMSGYTF. Written as DNA, the CDR3 is TGTGCCAGCAGTCGACAAGACAGGGTGATGAGTGGCTACACCTTC. V and J are TRBV6-1 and TRBJ1-2; 7 bases map to TRBD1. The CDR3 length is 15 residues. Germline CDR1 reads MNHNS; CDR2 reads SASEGT. Losses at the gene ends were 5 bases for V and 7 bases for J; bases not matched to a gene: 13.